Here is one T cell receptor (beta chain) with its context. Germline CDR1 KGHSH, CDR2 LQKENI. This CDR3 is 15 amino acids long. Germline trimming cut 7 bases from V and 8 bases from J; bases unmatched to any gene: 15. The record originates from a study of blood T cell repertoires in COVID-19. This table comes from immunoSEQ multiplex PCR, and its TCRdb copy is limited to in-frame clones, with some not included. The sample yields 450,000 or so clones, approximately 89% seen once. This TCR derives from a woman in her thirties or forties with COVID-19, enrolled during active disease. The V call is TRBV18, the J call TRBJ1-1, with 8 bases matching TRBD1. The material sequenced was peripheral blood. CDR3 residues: CASFHPLSGGSEAFF. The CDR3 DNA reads TGTGCCAGCTTTCACCCCCTTTCAGGGGGCTCGGAAGCTTTCTTT.